This paragraph reports one T cell receptor (beta chain). Antigen unknown. This sample is drawn from a study of cytomegalovirus exposure and HLA in healthy donors. Findings and caveats of the study: Most TCR sequences were uncommon, yet certain public TCRs appeared in many donors.

The PCR had 60 Vbeta and 13 Jbeta primers. Repertoires were generated with immunoSEQ multiplex PCR, while TCRdb's copy carries only in-frame clones and drops some. The repertoire consists of roughly 150,000 clones, with approximately 81% occurring once and the leading ten covering approximately 1.3%. This CDR3 region has 14 residues. Trimming cost V 3 bases and J 4 bases, with 10 bases left between them. Germline loops: CDR1 LNHDA, CDR2 SQIVND (reference sequence). The sequence was obtained from a man aged 18 to 29 in good health and CMV-seronegative. V usage is TRBV19 and J usage is TRBJ1-5, with D unclear. Sequencing was performed on PBMCs. The chain's CDR3 is CASSIEQTNQPQHF. CDR3 in DNA: TGTGCCAGTAGTATTGAGCAGACAAATCAGCCCCAGCATTTT.